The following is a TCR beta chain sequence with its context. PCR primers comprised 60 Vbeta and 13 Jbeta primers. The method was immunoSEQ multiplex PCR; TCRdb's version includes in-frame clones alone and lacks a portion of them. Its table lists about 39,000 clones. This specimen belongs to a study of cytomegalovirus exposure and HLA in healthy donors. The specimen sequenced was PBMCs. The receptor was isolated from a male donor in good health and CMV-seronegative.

The CDR3 region is CASSQDTLNTEAFF. In DNA form, the CDR3 reads TGTGCCAGCTCTCAAGACACCCTGAACACTGAAGCTTTCTTT. The rearrangement links TRBV18 to TRBJ1-1; no clear D gene. The V and J ends lost 6 bases and 0 bases respectively, with 11 bases between them. The CDR3 consists of 14 residues. Germline assignment: CDR1 KGHSH and CDR2 LQKENI.